These T cell receptor beta chains were read from a single sample in a study of shared clonotypes between healthy human individuals. Method: immunoSEQ multiplex PCR; TCRdb's copy keeps in-frame clones and lacks some. The data contain nearly 1 million clones, 76% of them singletons. The sequencing sample was made of memory CD4+ T cells sorted from blood. The receptors derive from a man between 18 and 35 years old in good health. Each CDR3 is given with its conserved first and last residue. The D gene is left open where the match is weak. Clone sizes are given selectively: once, few, many, or a class where the clone is expanded.

D gene | clone size | J gene | V gene | CDR3 DNA | CDR3 protein
- | - | TRBJ2-7 | TRBV5-4 | TGTGCCAGCAGCTTGGCTGGGTCTCCCGAGCAGTACTTC | CASSLAGSPEQYF
- | - | TRBJ1-2 | TRBV4-1 | TGCGCCAGCAGCCAAGAGTACCAGAGGGATGGCTACACCTTC | CASSQEYQRDGYTF
TRBD2 | - | TRBJ2-5 | TRBV7-9 | TGTGCCAGCAGCCGGCGGACTAGCGGGAGAGAGACCCAGTACTTC | CASSRRTSGRETQYF
TRBD2 | - | TRBJ2-7 | TRBV7-2 | TGTGCCAGCGGCCTAGCGGGAGTCTCGCGGGAGCAGTACTTC | CASGLAGVSREQYF
- | - | TRBJ1-6 | TRBV6-5 | TGTGCCAGCAGTTCAGTGGGTTCACCCCTCCACTTT | CASSSVGSPLHF
TRBD2 | - | TRBJ2-3 | TRBV30 | TGTGCCGGGGGGGAGCAGGCGCAGTATTTT | CAGGEQAQYF
- | - | TRBJ1-1 | TRBV18 | TGTGCCAGCTCACCGGAAGGGGGGGTTGCTTTCTTT | CASSPEGGVAFF
- | - | TRBJ1-4 | TRBV15 | TGTGCCACCAGCAGAGACGGCCTAATCCTGTTTTTT | CATSRDGLILFF
- | many | TRBJ2-1 | TRBV7-2 | TGTGCCAGCAGCTTAGCGTTCAGTTCCGATGAGCAGTTCTTC | CASSLAFSSDEQFF
- | - | TRBJ2-2 | TRBV10-1 | TGCGCCAGCAGTGGGCAGGGTTCCGGGGAGCTGTTTTTT | CASSGQGSGELFF
- | few | TRBJ2-7 | TRBV10-3 | TGTGCCATCAGTACAGCAGGTGCAATCGGCGAGCAGTACTTC | CAISTAGAIGEQYF
TRBD2 | - | TRBJ2-3 | TRBV7-9 | TGTGCCAGCAGCTTAGCCACTAGCGGGATAACCACAGATACGCAGTATTTT | CASSLATSGITTDTQYF